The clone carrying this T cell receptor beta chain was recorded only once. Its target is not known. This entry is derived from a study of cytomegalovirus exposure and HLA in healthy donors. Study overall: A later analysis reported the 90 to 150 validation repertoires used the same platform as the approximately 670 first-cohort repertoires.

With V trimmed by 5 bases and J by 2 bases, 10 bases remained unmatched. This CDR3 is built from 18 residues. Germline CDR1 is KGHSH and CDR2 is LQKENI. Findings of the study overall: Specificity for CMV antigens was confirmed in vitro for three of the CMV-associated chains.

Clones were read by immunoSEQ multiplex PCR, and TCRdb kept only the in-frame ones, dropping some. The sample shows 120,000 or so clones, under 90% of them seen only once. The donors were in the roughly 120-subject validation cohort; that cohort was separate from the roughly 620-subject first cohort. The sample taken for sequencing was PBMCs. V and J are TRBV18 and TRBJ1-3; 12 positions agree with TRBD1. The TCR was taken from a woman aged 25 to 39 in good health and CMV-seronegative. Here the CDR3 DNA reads TGTGCCAGCTCAACCAGTCCGGGACAGGGGGCGGCTGGAAACACCATATATTTT. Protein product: CASSTSPGQGAAGNTIYF.